Given below is one TCR beta chain in context. No antigen is known for it. The data belong to a study of immune heterogeneity within non-small cell lung tumors. Study in general: In total, the tumors were 4 squamous cell carcinomas, around 10 non-squamous carcinomas and 1 not otherwise specified. Regarding the study as a whole: Each patient largely had their own distinct set of high-frequency T-cell receptor beta clonotypes. Dominant CDR3 beta clonotypes repeated across a patient's tumor loci, while different loci held unique high-frequency clones.

Bulk tumor genomic DNA constituted the template, at 450 to 700 ng per sample. Several biopsies were spaced far apart within each primary tumor and obtained as surgery took place. Curative surgical treatment was performed in patients who had newly diagnosed, untreated non-small cell lung cancer. V was trimmed by 5 bases and J by 11 bases, leaving 9 bases between them. This CDR3 is built from 10 residues. A multiplex PCR containing 32 V primers and 13 J primers was used to amplify TCR beta CDR3. TCRdb reprocessed the multiplex PCR reads with MiXCR, giving one entry per CDR3 protein. The data contain about 3,500 distinct CDR3 sequences, under 35% of them seen just once; the ten biggest clones take up approximately 12%.

The receptor's source is a man aged 55 to 69 with non-small cell lung cancer. The rearrangement joins TRBV12-3 or TRBV12-4 to TRBJ1-1; D remains unclear. Sequenced: lung tumor tissue. DNA of the CDR3: TGTGCCAGCAGTGACAACGGGGCTTTCTTT. Protein product: CASSDNGAFF.